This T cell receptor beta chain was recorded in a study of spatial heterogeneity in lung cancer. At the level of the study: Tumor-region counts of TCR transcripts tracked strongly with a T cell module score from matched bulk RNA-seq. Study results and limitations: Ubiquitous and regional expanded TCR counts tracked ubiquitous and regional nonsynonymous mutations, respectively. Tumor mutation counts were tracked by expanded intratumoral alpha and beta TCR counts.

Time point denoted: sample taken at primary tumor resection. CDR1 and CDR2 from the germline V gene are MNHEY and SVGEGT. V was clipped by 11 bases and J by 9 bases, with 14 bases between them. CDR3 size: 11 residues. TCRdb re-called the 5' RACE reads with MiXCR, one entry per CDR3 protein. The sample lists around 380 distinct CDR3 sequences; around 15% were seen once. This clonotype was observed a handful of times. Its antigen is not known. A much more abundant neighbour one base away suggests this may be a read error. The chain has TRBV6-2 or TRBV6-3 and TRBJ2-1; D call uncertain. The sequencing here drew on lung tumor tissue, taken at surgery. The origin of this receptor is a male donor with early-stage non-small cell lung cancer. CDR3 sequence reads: CACTSWGEQFF. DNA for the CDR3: TGTGCCTGCACTTCCTGGGGTGAGCAGTTCTTC.